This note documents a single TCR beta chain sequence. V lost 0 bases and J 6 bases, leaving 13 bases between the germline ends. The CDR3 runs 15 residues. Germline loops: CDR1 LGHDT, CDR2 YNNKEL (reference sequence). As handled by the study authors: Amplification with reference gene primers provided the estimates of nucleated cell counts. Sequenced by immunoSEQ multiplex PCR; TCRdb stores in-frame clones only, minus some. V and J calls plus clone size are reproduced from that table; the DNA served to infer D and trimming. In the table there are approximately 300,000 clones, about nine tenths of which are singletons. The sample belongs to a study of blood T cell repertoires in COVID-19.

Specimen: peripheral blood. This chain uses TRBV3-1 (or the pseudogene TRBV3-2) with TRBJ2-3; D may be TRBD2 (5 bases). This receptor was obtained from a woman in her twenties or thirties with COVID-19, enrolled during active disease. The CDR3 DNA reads TGTGCCAGCAGCCAAGATCCCGGACTCCGCGATACGCAGTATTTT. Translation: CASSQDPGLRDTQYF.